Below are 15 T cell receptor beta chains sequenced from a single sample in a study of cytomegalovirus exposure and HLA in healthy donors. Both 60 Vbeta primers and 13 Jbeta primers went into the PCR. The table came from immunoSEQ multiplex PCR; TCRdb's copy has only in-frame clones and leaves some out. The table shows some 130,000 clones, with 85% occurring only once. The sample was PBMCs. The receptors here all came from a woman aged 25 to 45 in good health and CMV-seropositive.

The chain couples TRBV27 to TRBJ1-1; tentative D call: TRBD1 (5 bases). This CDR3 is built from 14 residues. V was shortened by 2 bases and J by 1 base, with 8 bases between the two germline ends. Germline CDR1 and CDR2: MNHEY and SMNVEV (reference sequence). The CDR3 loop is CASSLNGQNTEAFF. The CDR3 DNA sequence: TGTGCCAGCAGTTTAAATGGACAGAACACTGAAGCTTTCTTT.

The CDR3 DNA follows: TGTGCCAGCAGTGGGACTAGCGGGAAGGATCAGCCCCAGCATTTT. This encodes CASSGTSGKDQPQHF. This chain uses TRBV2 with TRBJ1-5, with no clear D. The CDR3 runs to 15 residues. The V gene's germline CDR1 is SNHLY and CDR2 FYNNEI. The V gene lost 4 bases and the J gene lost 5 bases, with 15 bases spanning the gap.

The chain is built from TRBV18 and TRBJ2-1; 9 bases fit TRBD2. The V gene end was trimmed by 3 bases and the J gene end by 7 bases; junction bases not matched to a gene: 10. The germline gives CDR1 KGHSH, CDR2 LQKENI. This CDR3 is 16 amino acids long. Here the CDR3 reads CASSPLWSGGSNEQFF. CDR3 sequence (DNA): TGTGCCAGCTCACCGCTTTGGAGCGGGGGGTCGAATGAGCAGTTCTTC.

Here the CDR3 DNA reads TGTGCCAGCAGCCCACTTGGCACCGGGGAGCTGTTTTTT. It encodes CASSPLGTGELFF. The genes are TRBV27 and TRBJ2-2; D call uncertain. The CDR3 extends over 13 amino acids. Between the trimmed V and J ends, which lost 6 bases and 4 bases, there was a span of 9 bases. The germline V gene encodes CDR1 MNHEY and CDR2 SMNVEV (reference sequence).

V usage is TRBV18 and J usage is TRBJ2-3; D remains ambiguous. Trimming pared 0 bases from V and 3 bases from J, leaving 13 bases between. This CDR3 contains 16 residues. Per the germline V gene, CDR1 is KGHSH and CDR2 is LQKENI. CDR3 loop: CASSPPVRGDTDTQYF. Written as DNA, the CDR3 is TGTGCCAGCTCACCACCGGTGCGCGGAGATACAGATACGCAGTATTTT.

This chain uses TRBV5-1 with TRBJ2-3, with 7 bases identical to TRBD2. V dropped 0 bases and J dropped 0; count of bases not matched to a gene: 1. The CDR3 extends over 15 amino acids. The germline gives CDR1 SGHRS, CDR2 YFSETQ. The CDR3 sequence: CASSLDGRSTDTQYF. CDR3 DNA sequence: TGCGCCAGCAGCTTGGACGGGAGGAGCACAGATACGCAGTATTTT.

The chain is built from TRBV30 and TRBJ1-6, with D unclear. This CDR3 comprises 12 residues. The V end was cut by 5 bases, the J end by 12 bases, with 14 bases between. Germline-derived CDR1 and CDR2 are GTSNPN and SVGIG (reference sequence). CDR3 in amino acids: CAWSPTPRPLHF. CDR3 nucleotides: TGTGCCTGGTCCCCCACACCCCGACCCCTCCACTTT.

The chain links TRBV4-2 to TRBJ1-2; D gene uncertain. The V gene lost 3 bases and the J gene lost 0 bases, with 5 bases spanning the gap. Germline V gene lookup returns CDR1 LGHNA and CDR2 YNFKEQ. The CDR3 is made up of 13 amino acids. CDR3 nucleotides: TGTGCCAGCAGCCAGCCGGCTAACTATGGCTACACCTTC. Translated: CASSQPANYGYTF.

The V and J genes are TRBV28 and TRBJ2-7; perhaps TRBD2 as D (5 bases). The length of the CDR3 is 12 residues. The V end lost 4 bases, the J end lost 6 bases, and 10 bases lay between the germline ends. The V gene's germline CDR1 is MDHEN and CDR2 SYDVKM. CDR3 sequence: CASSSSLGEQYF. The CDR3 coding sequence is TGTGCCAGCAGTTCGTCACTAGGCGAGCAGTACTTC.

This sequence joins TRBV29-1 and TRBJ1-2; 7 nucleotides match TRBD1. CDR1 is SQVTM and CDR2 is ANQGSEA in the germline V gene. The junction had 8 bases not matched to a gene; V was cut back by 5 bases and J by 5 bases. This CDR3 is 13 amino acids long. In nucleotides, the CDR3 is TGCAGCGTTCAAAACCTCAGGGGGTATGGCTACACCTTC. Its protein is CSVQNLRGYGYTF.

The genes are TRBV29-1 and TRBJ1-2; tentative D call: TRBD1 (6 bases). This CDR3 has 14 residues. The germline V and J ends were trimmed by 7 bases and 0 bases, with 15 bases remaining between them. CDR1 is SQVTM, CDR2 ANQGSEA, per germline. The CDR3 reads CSAPKPGANYGYTF. CDR3 sequence (DNA): TGCAGCGCTCCGAAGCCAGGGGCTAACTATGGCTACACCTTC.

This clone has only a few counts. This chain uses TRBV30 with TRBJ1-5, with TRBD1 identical over 10 bases. With 2 bases clipped from V and 1 base from J, the junction kept 5 bases outside the gene matches. The CDR3 totals 16 residues. Germline CDR1 reads GTSNPN; CDR2 reads SVGIG (reference sequence). CDR3 in DNA: TGTGCCTGGAGTTCCGACAGGGGGCCAAGCAATCAGCCCCAGCATTTT. Protein: CAWSSDRGPSNQPQHF.

CDR3 protein: CASGYSAYNEQFF. CDR3 nucleotide sequence: TGTGCCAGCGGCTACAGTGCCTACAATGAGCAGTTCTTC. The gene calls are TRBV11-2 and TRBJ2-1; no definite D call. The CDR3 is 13 amino acids. Trimming left V 8 bases short and J 2 bases short, with 10 bases between. Germline V gene lookup returns CDR1 SGHAT and CDR2 FQNNGV.

The V gene is TRBV4-2, the J gene TRBJ2-1; 8 nucleotides align to TRBD2. Germline trimming cut 1 base from V and 4 bases from J; bases unmatched to any gene: 6. In germline, CDR1 is LGHNA, CDR2 YNFKEQ. The CDR3 contains 16 residues. This chain's CDR3 is CASSQGGGGWYNEQFF. CDR3 bases: TGTGCCAGCAGCCAAGGGGGCGGGGGGTGGTACAATGAGCAGTTCTTC.

V is TRBV5-1 and J is TRBJ1-1; a weak D match, TRBD1 (6 bases). Germline CDR1 reads SGHRS; CDR2 reads YFSETQ. The V gene lost 2 bases and the J gene lost 3 bases, with 14 bases spanning the gap. The CDR3 length is 15 residues. The CDR3 loop is CASSLLGGADTEAFF. CDR3 DNA sequence: TGCGCCAGCAGCTTATTAGGGGGGGCGGACACTGAAGCTTTCTTT.